The 14 T cell receptor beta chains presented below share a single source sample, sequenced in a study of blood T cell repertoires in COVID-19 (dated by TCRdb to 2018 to 2021). The method behind the library was the immunoSEQ multiplex PCR assay. Held by TCRdb, this immuneACCESS table contains in-frame sequences only and omits some clones. Under half of the omission traces to an unresolved V gene where checked; the cause of the rest is unknown. The sample records roughly 170,000 clones, 75% to 80% of which are singletons. The top ten clonotypes cover more than 25% of the sample. Sequencing used peripheral blood. The origin of the receptors is a woman in her seventies with acute or convalescent COVID-19.

The rearrangement links TRBV15 to TRBJ2-7; D possibly corresponds to TRBD2 (5 bases). Per the germline V gene, CDR1 is LNHNV and CDR2 is YYDKDF (reference sequence). The CDR3 has 13 amino acids. The V gene lost 8 bases and the J gene lost 3 bases, with 14 bases spanning the gap. The CDR3 DNA is TGTGCCACCGGAAAGGACTCAGACTACGAGCAGTACTTC. Its protein product is CATGKDSDYEQYF.

The V call is TRBV7-8, the J call TRBJ2-7, with a possible D match to TRBD2 (5 bases). The germline gives CDR1 SGHVS, CDR2 FQNEAQ. With 1 base removed from V and 4 bases from J, the gap between germline ends came to 8 bases. This CDR3 contains 13 residues. In nucleotides, the CDR3 is TGTGCCAGCAGCTTAGAATCGGGGTACGAGCAGTACTTC. Translation gives CASSLESGYEQYF.

This clone was recorded a few times. This chain links TRBV6-1 with TRBJ1-3; TRBD1 matches 11 bases. Trimming took 1 base from V and 8 from J; bases not matched to a gene: 7. Germline loops: CDR1 MNHNS, CDR2 SASEGT. This CDR3 is built from 16 residues. Here the CDR3 DNA reads TGTGCCAGCAGTGAAGGGTCCGGGACAGGGGGGTACACCATATATTTT. Residues: CASSEGSGTGGYTIYF.

This clone was detected a few times. The rearrangement joins TRBV5-5 to TRBJ2-1; no reliable D call. The CDR3 consists of 15 residues. V was pared by 0 bases and J by 0 bases, with 7 bases between. Germline V lookup: CDR1 SGHKS, CDR2 YYEKEE (reference sequence). The CDR3 sequence is CASSLDYRSYNEQFF. CDR3 bases: TGTGCCAGCAGCTTGGACTATCGCTCCTACAATGAGCAGTTCTTC.

In its sample, this clone was seen a few times. The rearrangement uses TRBV10-3 and TRBJ2-1; 14 bases align to TRBD2. J was trimmed by 1 base and V by 10 bases; bases with no gene match: 3. CDR3 length equals 15 residues. From germline, CDR1 is ENHRY and CDR2 SYGVKD. The CDR3 sequence is CASRTSGGSYNEQFF. As DNA, the CDR3 is TGTGCCAGCCGGACTAGCGGGGGGTCCTACAATGAGCAGTTCTTC.

The V and J genes are TRBV5-6 and TRBJ2-3; no clear D gene. CDR3 size: 13 residues. Trimming stripped 5 bases from V and 1 base from J, with 8 bases between. Germline CDR1 is SGHDT and CDR2 is YYEEEE. The DNA of the CDR3 is TGTGCCAGCAGTCTCGTTGGCACAGATACGCAGTATTTT. It translates to CASSLVGTDTQYF.

The chain is built from TRBV7-2 and TRBJ1-3, with 8 bases aligning to TRBD1. Germline V CDR1 and CDR2: SGHTA, FQGNSA. The CDR3 covers 16 residues. V trimming: 4 bases; J trimming: 4 bases; junction bases outside the gene matches: 9. The CDR3 sequence is CASSWTRTGPGNTIYF. CDR3 nucleotides: TGTGCCAGCAGCTGGACTCGGACAGGGCCCGGAAACACCATATATTTT.

V gene TRBV6-6 combines with J gene TRBJ2-2, with 8 bases lining up with TRBD1. The trim removed 6 bases at V and 2 bases at J, leaving 5 bases unmatched. CDR3 length: 15 amino acids. Germline assignment: CDR1 MNHNY and CDR2 SVGAGI (reference sequence). The CDR3 DNA reads TGTGCCAGCAGGATTGACAGGGGTAACACCGGGGAGCTGTTTTTT. This gives the protein CASRIDRGNTGELFF.

V is TRBV6-5 and J is TRBJ1-5, with TRBD1 matching 9 bases. The CDR3 totals 16 residues. Germline V gives CDR1 MNHEY, CDR2 SVGAGI. V shed 0 bases, J shed 1 base, and the junction held 1 base outside the gene matches. CDR3 DNA sequence: TGTGCCAGCAGTTACTCGGGGACAGGGAGCAATCAGCCCCAGCATTTT. It specifies CASSYSGTGSNQPQHF.

This chain connects TRBV2 to TRBJ2-7, with D possibly TRBD1 on 5 matching bases. There are 13 residues in the CDR3. Trimming left V 10 bases short and J 3 bases short, with 16 bases between. CDR1 and CDR2 from the germline V gene are SNHLY and FYNNEI. The CDR3 region has the DNA TGTGCCACCCAACCCCCTACAGGCTACGAGCAGTACTTC. This translates into CATQPPTGYEQYF.

This clone was observed a single time. This chain connects TRBV10-3 to TRBJ2-1, with D uncertain. The CDR3 totals 12 residues. V was pared by 3 bases and J by 5 bases, with 5 bases between. From germline, CDR1 is ENHRY and CDR2 SYGVKD. The CDR3 here is CAISDPDNEQFF. DNA of the CDR3: TGTGCCATCAGTGATCCGGACAATGAGCAGTTCTTC.

The rearrangement links TRBV29-1 to TRBJ2-3; a weak D match, TRBD2 (6 bases). The CDR3 runs 11 residues. The V end was cut by 7 bases, the J end by 4 bases, with 9 bases between. CDR1 is SQVTM, CDR2 ANQGSEA, per germline. CDR3 sequence: CSGTKADTQYF. CDR3 sequence (DNA): TGCAGCGGGACTAAGGCAGATACGCAGTATTTT.

The DNA of the CDR3 is TGTGCCAGCAGCTTGGCGGGGATGGGTGGTAACGTCCTGACTTTC. It codes for CASSLAGMGGNVLTF. The V gene is TRBV5-6, the J gene TRBJ2-6, with D perhaps matching TRBD2 (5 bases). This CDR3 has 15 residues. Germline V gene data show CDR1 as SGHDT and CDR2 as YYEEEE. Between the trimmed V and J ends, which lost 0 bases and 10 bases, there was a span of 14 bases.

V usage is TRBV12-5 and J usage is TRBJ2-2, with a weak D call TRBD1 (6 bases). Trimming pared 6 bases from V and 6 bases from J, leaving 14 bases between. The CDR3 runs 14 residues. In germline, CDR1 is LGHNT, CDR2 FRNRAP. In DNA form, the CDR3 reads TGTGCTAGTGGGTTTGAGTCAGGGGCCGGGGAGCTGTTTTTT. As protein: CASGFESGAGELFF.